Listed here are 25 T cell receptor beta chains from one sample, sequenced in a study of OX40 agonist ivuxolimab in advanced cancers. Sequencing used immunoSEQ multiplex PCR; TCRdb keeps in-frame clones, though not all of them. The repertoire holds tens of thousands of clones, about 87% seen once, with roughly 34% in the top ten. Sample: CD4+ or CD8+ T cells sorted from blood, taken in a trial of the OX40 agonist ivuxolimab. The receptors here all came from an adult with an advanced solid tumor such as melanoma, head and neck, liver or kidney cancer.

The chain combines TRBV4-2 with TRBJ1-1, with 7 bases lining up with TRBD1. From germline, CDR1 is LGHNA and CDR2 YNFKEQ. The CDR3 runs to 14 residues. With 3 bases clipped from V and 1 base from J, the junction kept 2 bases outside the gene matches. CDR3 bases: TGTGCCAGCAGCCACACAGGGGCGAACACTGAAGCTTTCTTT. It specifies CASSHTGANTEAFF.

CDR3: CASSSGGVGYTF. The CDR3 nucleotides are TGTGCCAGCAGTTCCGGCGGGGTGGGCTACACCTTC. The chain employs TRBV27 and TRBJ1-2; D is unclear. The germline V and J ends were trimmed by 4 bases and 8 bases, with 11 bases remaining between them. The germline gives CDR1 MNHEY, CDR2 SMNVEV (reference sequence). CDR3 length: 12 amino acids.

The V and J genes are TRBV9 and TRBJ2-1; D is possibly TRBD2 (5 bases). The germline V gene has CDR1 SGDLS and CDR2 YYNGEE. The CDR3 has 15 amino acids. Trimming stripped 4 bases from V and 4 bases from J, with 15 bases between. In DNA, the CDR3 is TGTGCCAGCAGCCTCGCCGGGGAGAAATACAATGAGCAGTTCTTC. It translates to CASSLAGEKYNEQFF.

The rearrangement links TRBV19 to TRBJ2-3; tentative D call: TRBD2 (6 bases). The CDR3 runs 13 residues. CDR1 is LNHDA and CDR2 is SQIVND in the germline V gene (reference sequence). Trimming stripped 7 bases from V and 5 bases from J, with 13 bases between. The CDR3 nucleotides are TGTGCCAGTAAGGGATTTAGCGGAGATACGCAGTATTTT. Amino acids: CASKGFSGDTQYF.

The chain's CDR3 is CASSPAGYEQYF. CDR3 in DNA: TGTGCCAGCAGCCCCGCCGGTTACGAGCAGTACTTC. The chain couples TRBV14 to TRBJ2-7, with D unresolved. This CDR3 is built from 12 residues. Germline V gene lookup returns CDR1 SGHDN and CDR2 FVKESK. Trimming pared 4 bases from V and 4 bases from J, leaving 8 bases between. Full variable domain (rest looked up from reference TRBV14 and TRBJ2-7): EAGVTQFPSHSVIEKGQTVTLRCDPISGHDNLYWYRRVMGKEIKFLLHFVKESKQDESGMPNNRFLAERTGGTYSTLKVQPAELEDSGVYFCASSPAGYEQYFGPGTRLTVT.

This chain joins TRBV29-1 and TRBJ2-1; D unresolved. V was pared by 3 bases and J by 0 bases, with 9 bases between. CDR1 SQVTM and CDR2 ANQGSEA come from the germline V gene. This CDR3 is built from 14 residues. CDR3 in amino acids: CSVDSGSSYNEQFF. The CDR3 DNA reads as TGCAGCGTTGACTCCGGCAGCTCCTACAATGAGCAGTTCTTC.

The count of this clone is one. V and J are TRBV27 and TRBJ2-2; D is undetermined. V was trimmed by 2 bases and J by 6 bases, leaving 13 bases between them. Germline lookup yields CDR1 MNHEY and CDR2 SMNVEV (reference sequence). The CDR3 length is 15 residues. The CDR3 bases are TGTGCCAGCAGTTTAACTGGGTTAGTTGCCGGGGAGCTGTTTTTT. It yields the protein CASSLTGLVAGELFF.

The chain joins TRBV7-9 to TRBJ1-1; D unclear. The CDR3 loop spans 13 amino acids. The germline gives CDR1 SEHNR, CDR2 FQNEAQ (reference sequence). Trimming left V 7 bases short and J 0 bases short, with 9 bases between. The CDR3 nucleotides are TGTGCCAGCATTAACAGCGTGAACACTGAAGCTTTCTTT. Its translation is CASINSVNTEAFF.

J is TRBJ2-7 and V is TRBV5-6; 9 bases are a match to TRBD1. Germline trimming cut 3 bases from V and 5 bases from J; bases unmatched to any gene: 3. The length of the CDR3 is 13 residues. The germline CDR1 and CDR2 sequences are SGHDT and YYEEEE. In nucleotides, the CDR3 is TGTGCCAGCAGCTGGGGGACAGGGAACGAGCAGTACTTC. Translated, it gives CASSWGTGNEQYF.

This chain uses TRBV13 with TRBJ1-6; D is unresolved. Per the germline V gene, CDR1 is PRHDT and CDR2 is FYEKMQ (reference sequence). This CDR3 is 15 amino acids long. Deletions cut 0 bases from V and 6 bases from J, with 9 bases between. CDR3 nucleotides: TGTGCCAGCAGCTTAGGTCTAGAGAGTAATTCACCCCTCCACTTT. Its translation is CASSLGLESNSPLHF.

J is TRBJ2-5 and V is TRBV7-9, with D maybe TRBD1 (6 bases). The CDR3 loop spans 12 amino acids. Trimming took 11 bases from V and 0 from J, leaving 10 bases between them. Germline CDR1 reads SEHNR; CDR2 reads FQNEAQ (reference sequence). As DNA, the CDR3 is TGTGCCGGTCAGGGGTACCAAGAGACCCAGTACTTC. Its protein is CAGQGYQETQYF.

The chain uses TRBV14 and TRBJ2-7; no reliable D call. Germline CDR1 reads SGHDN; CDR2 reads FVKESK. V was clipped by 3 bases and J by 3 bases, with 3 bases between them. The CDR3 has 11 amino acids. The CDR3 coding sequence is TGTGCCAGCAGCCACATCTACGAGCAGTACTTC. This translates into CASSHIYEQYF.

V gene TRBV19 combines with J gene TRBJ2-2; no clear D. Looked up from germline, CDR1 is LNHDA and CDR2 is SQIVND (reference sequence). The CDR3 loop spans 12 amino acids. V was cut by 10 bases and J by 5 bases, with 11 bases left in between. CDR3 protein: CATKEGTGELFF. DNA of the CDR3: TGTGCCACAAAGGAAGGTACCGGGGAGCTGTTTTTT. The variable domain in full, completed from reference TRBV19 and TRBJ2-2, reads DGGITQSPKYLFRKEGQNVTLSCEQNLNHDAMYWYRQDPGQGLRLIYYSQIVNDFQKGDIAEGYSVSREKKESFPLTVTSAQKNPTAFYLCATKEGTGELFFGEGSRLTVL.

This rearrangement joins TRBV4-2 to TRBJ2-1; TRBD1 might be the D (6 bases). The V end was cut by 0 bases, the J end by 7 bases, with 16 bases between. From germline, CDR1 is LGHNA and CDR2 YNFKEQ. This CDR3 is 16 amino acids long. CDR3 nucleotide sequence: TGTGCCAGCAGCCAAGAAGCAGGGGATGGTCTTAATGAGCAGTTCTTC. It encodes CASSQEAGDGLNEQFF.

This clone was observed many times. The rearrangement links TRBV15 to TRBJ2-2; 8 bases line up with TRBD1. Germline trimming cut 3 bases from V and 3 bases from J; bases unmatched to any gene: 3. The CDR3 covers 15 residues. In germline, CDR1 is LNHNV, CDR2 YYDKDF (reference sequence). For the CDR3, the DNA is TGTGCCACCAGCAGGGCGACAGGGGACACCGGGGAGCTGTTTTTT. Protein product: CATSRATGDTGELFF.

The genes are TRBV6-6 and TRBJ2-3, with 7 bases lining up with TRBD1. The CDR3 has 15 residues. Germline V gene sequence: CDR1 MNHNY, CDR2 SVGAGI (reference sequence). Germline trimming cut 4 bases from V and 0 bases from J; bases unmatched to any gene: 4. CDR3 protein: CASSSSGQSTDTQYF. The CDR3 region has the DNA TGTGCCAGCAGTTCCTCGGGACAGAGCACAGATACGCAGTATTTT.

The chain employs TRBV29-1 and TRBJ1-3; no firm D call. This CDR3 region has 16 residues. The V gene lost 6 bases and the J gene lost 0 bases, with 18 bases spanning the gap. Germline lookup yields CDR1 SQVTM and CDR2 ANQGSEA. CDR3 nucleotide sequence: TGCAGCGTCGGACCTATGGACGGCAGCTCTGGAAACACCATATATTTT. It is translated as CSVGPMDGSSGNTIYF.

The chain links TRBV13 to TRBJ2-7, with D perhaps matching TRBD1 (5 bases). Germline V gene data show CDR1 as PRHDT and CDR2 as FYEKMQ (reference sequence). This CDR3 is built from 14 residues. Trimming removed 2 bases from V and 5 bases from J, with 13 bases in between. The CDR3 reads CASSLSLSGNEQYF. The CDR3 DNA reads as TGTGCCAGCAGCTTATCTCTATCAGGGAACGAGCAGTACTTC.

V usage is TRBV28 and J usage is TRBJ1-2, with 7 bases that match TRBD1. This CDR3 region has 13 residues. Germline V CDR1 and CDR2: MDHEN, SYDVKM. The V and J ends lost 4 bases and 8 bases, in that order; junction bases with no gene match: 7. CDR3 bases: TGTGCCAGCAGTTCCCCGACAGGGTTCGGCTACACCTTC. This codes for CASSSPTGFGYTF.

This clone was seen a single time. The chain links TRBV9 to TRBJ1-5, with unresolved D. The ends were cut back, 0 bases at V and 4 bases at J, with 5 bases in the middle. CDR3 length: 13 residues. Per germline, CDR1 SGDLS and CDR2 YYNGEE. CDR3 sequence reads: CASSVDGNQPQHF. DNA of the CDR3: TGTGCCAGCAGCGTAGACGGTAATCAGCCCCAGCATTTT. The full variable domain, with the rest looked up from reference TRBV9 and TRBJ1-5, is DSGVTQTPKHLITATGQRVTLRCSPRSGDLSVYWYQQSLDQGLQFLIQYYNGEERAKGNILERFSAQQFPDLHSELNLSSLELGDSALYFCASSVDGNQPQHFGDGTRLSIL.

The chain has TRBV30 and TRBJ1-4; D uncertain. Germline loops: CDR1 GTSNPN, CDR2 SVGIG (reference sequence). V was cut by 0 bases and J by 12 bases, with 8 bases left in between. The CDR3 consists of 11 residues. DNA of the CDR3: TGTGCCTGGAGTGTAACGGCGGAACTGTTTTTT. Translating it yields CAWSVTAELFF.

This chain connects TRBV13 to TRBJ2-7; 10 positions match TRBD1. The V gene's germline CDR1 is PRHDT and CDR2 FYEKMQ (reference sequence). The trim removed 5 bases at V and 2 bases at J, leaving 6 bases unmatched. The CDR3 extends over 15 amino acids. DNA of the CDR3: TGTGCCAGCAGCCCTTCCGGGACAGGGGCCTACGAGCAGTACTTC. Encoded protein: CASSPSGTGAYEQYF.

The rearrangement joins TRBV9 to TRBJ2-1; D uncertain. Germline assignment: CDR1 SGDLS and CDR2 YYNGEE. There are 15 residues in the CDR3. V was pared by 4 bases and J by 2 bases, with 13 bases between. The CDR3 loop reads CASSPFDEAYNEQFF. In nucleotides, the CDR3 is TGTGCCAGCAGCCCGTTTGATGAGGCCTACAATGAGCAGTTCTTC.

This sequence joins TRBV28 and TRBJ2-7; maybe TRBD1 (6 bases). CDR3 length: 13 residues. Germline V lookup: CDR1 MDHEN, CDR2 SYDVKM. Trimming stripped 8 bases from V and 6 bases from J, with 17 bases between. The CDR3 nucleotides read TGTGCCAGCTCAAACGAACAGGGAACCGAGCAGTACTTC. Translating it yields CASSNEQGTEQYF.

The genes are TRBV10-3 and TRBJ1-1; 9 nucleotides line up with TRBD1. The CDR3 has 16 amino acids. Germline lookup yields CDR1 ENHRY and CDR2 SYGVKD. V dropped 3 bases and J dropped 6; count of bases not matched to a gene: 11. The CDR3 sequence: CAISDSADRGVSEAFF. The CDR3 bases are TGTGCCATCAGTGATTCAGCGGACAGGGGAGTGTCTGAAGCTTTCTTT.